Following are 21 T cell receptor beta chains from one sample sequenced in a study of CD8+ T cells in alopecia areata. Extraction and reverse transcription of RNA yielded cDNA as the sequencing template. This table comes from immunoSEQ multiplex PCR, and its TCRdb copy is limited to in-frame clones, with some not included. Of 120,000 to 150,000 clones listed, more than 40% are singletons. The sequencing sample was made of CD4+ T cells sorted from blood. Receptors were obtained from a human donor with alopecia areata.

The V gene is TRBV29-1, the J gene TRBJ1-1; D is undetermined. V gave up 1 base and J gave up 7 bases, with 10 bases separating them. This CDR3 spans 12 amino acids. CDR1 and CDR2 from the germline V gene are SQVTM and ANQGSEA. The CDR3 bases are TGCAGCGTTGAAGGGATCGAGGGTGAAGCTTTCTTT. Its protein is CSVEGIEGEAFF.

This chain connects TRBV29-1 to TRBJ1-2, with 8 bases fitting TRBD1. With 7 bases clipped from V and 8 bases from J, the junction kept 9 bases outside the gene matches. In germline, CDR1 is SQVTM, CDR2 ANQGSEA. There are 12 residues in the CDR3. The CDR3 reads CSATGGHFGYTF. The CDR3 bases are TGCAGCGCAACAGGGGGGCACTTCGGCTACACCTTC. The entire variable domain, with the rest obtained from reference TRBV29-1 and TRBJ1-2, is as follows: SAVISQKPSRDICQRGTSLTIQCQVDSQVTMMFWYRQQPGQSLTLIATANQGSEATYESGFVIDKFPISRPNLTFSTLTVSNMSPEDSSIYLCSATGGHFGYTFGSGTRLTVV.

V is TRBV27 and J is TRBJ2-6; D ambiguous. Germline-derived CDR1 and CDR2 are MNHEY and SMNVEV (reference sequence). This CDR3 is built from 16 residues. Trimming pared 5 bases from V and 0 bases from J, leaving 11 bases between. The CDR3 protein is CASSQPILSGANVLTF. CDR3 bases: TGTGCCAGCAGTCAACCTATCCTCTCTGGGGCCAACGTCCTGACTTTC.

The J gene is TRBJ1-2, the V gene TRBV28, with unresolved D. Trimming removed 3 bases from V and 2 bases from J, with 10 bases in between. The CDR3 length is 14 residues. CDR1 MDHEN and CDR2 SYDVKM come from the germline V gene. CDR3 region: CASSLERRNYGYTF. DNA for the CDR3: TGTGCCAGCAGTTTGGAGCGACGGAACTATGGCTACACCTTC.

The CDR3 nucleotides are TGTGCCAGTAGGCACCCCTCCTACAATGAGCAGTTCTTC. Encoded protein: CASRHPSYNEQFF. This chain connects TRBV19 to TRBJ2-1; D unclear. V was pared by 6 bases and J by 0 bases, with 6 bases between. In germline, CDR1 is LNHDA, CDR2 SQIVND (reference sequence). This CDR3 is 13 amino acids long. The full variable domain, with the rest looked up from reference TRBV19 and TRBJ2-1, is DGGITQSPKYLFRKEGQNVTLSCEQNLNHDAMYWYRQDPGQGLRLIYYSQIVNDFQKGDIAEGYSVSREKKESFPLTVTSAQKNPTAFYLCASRHPSYNEQFFGPGTRLTVL.

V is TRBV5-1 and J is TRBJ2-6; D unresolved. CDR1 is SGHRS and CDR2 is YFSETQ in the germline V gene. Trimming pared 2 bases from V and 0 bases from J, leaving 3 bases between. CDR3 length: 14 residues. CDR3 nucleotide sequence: TGCGCCAGCAGCTTTGCCTCTGGGGCCAACGTCCTGACTTTC. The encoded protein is CASSFASGANVLTF.

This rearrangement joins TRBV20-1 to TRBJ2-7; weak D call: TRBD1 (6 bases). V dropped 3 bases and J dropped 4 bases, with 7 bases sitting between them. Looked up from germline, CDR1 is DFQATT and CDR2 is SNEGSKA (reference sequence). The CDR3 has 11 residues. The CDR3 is CSASRGYEQYF. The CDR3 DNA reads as TGCAGTGCTAGCAGGGGTTACGAGCAGTACTTC.

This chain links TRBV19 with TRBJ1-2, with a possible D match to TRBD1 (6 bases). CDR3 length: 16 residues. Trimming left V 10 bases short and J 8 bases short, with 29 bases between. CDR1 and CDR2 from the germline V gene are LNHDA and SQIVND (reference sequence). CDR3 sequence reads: CATLEVATGLESGYTF. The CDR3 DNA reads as TGTGCCACCTTGGAGGTAGCCACAGGGTTGGAGTCCGGCTACACCTTC.

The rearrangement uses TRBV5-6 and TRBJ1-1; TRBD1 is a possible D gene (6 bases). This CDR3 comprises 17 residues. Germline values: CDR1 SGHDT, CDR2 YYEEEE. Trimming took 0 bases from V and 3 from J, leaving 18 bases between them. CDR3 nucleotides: TGTGCCAGCAGCTTGGCCCTGACAGGCCGGGCTTACACTGAAGCTTTCTTT. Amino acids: CASSLALTGRAYTEAFF.

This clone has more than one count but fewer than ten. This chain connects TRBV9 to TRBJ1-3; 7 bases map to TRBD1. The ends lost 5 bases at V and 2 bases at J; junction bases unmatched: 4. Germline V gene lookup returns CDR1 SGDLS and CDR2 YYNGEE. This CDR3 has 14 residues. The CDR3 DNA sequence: TGTGCCAGCAGTAGGACAGGCCCTGGAAACACCATATATTTT. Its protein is CASSRTGPGNTIYF.

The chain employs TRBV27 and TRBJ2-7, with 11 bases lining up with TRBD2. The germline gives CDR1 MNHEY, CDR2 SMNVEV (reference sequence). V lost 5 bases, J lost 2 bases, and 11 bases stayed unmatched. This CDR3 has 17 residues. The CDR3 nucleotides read TGTGCCAGCAGTCTAGCGCCAGGACTAGCGGGCACCTACGAGCAGTACTTC. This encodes CASSLAPGLAGTYEQYF.

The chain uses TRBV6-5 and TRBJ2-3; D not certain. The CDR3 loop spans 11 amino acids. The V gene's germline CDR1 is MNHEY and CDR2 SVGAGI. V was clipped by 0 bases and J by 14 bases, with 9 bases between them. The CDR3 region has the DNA TGTGCCAGCAGTTACTCGAGGTCCCTGTATTTT. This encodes CASSYSRSLYF.

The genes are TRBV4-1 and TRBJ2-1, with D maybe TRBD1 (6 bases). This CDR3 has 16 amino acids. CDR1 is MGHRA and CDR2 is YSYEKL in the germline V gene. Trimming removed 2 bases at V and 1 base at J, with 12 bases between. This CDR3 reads CASSQPLRGSYNEQFF. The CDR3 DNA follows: TGCGCCAGCAGCCAACCTCTCAGGGGATCCTACAATGAGCAGTTCTTC.

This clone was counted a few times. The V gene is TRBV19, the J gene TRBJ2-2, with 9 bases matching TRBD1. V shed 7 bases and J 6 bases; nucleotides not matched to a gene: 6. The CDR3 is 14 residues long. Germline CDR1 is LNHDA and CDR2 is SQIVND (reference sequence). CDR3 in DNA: TGTGCCAGTACCAGGGACAGGGCCCCCGGGGAGCTGTTTTTT. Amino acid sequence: CASTRDRAPGELFF.

This chain's CDR3 is CASSLGGGGLYNEQFF. In DNA form, the CDR3 reads TGCGCCAGCAGCTTGGGTGGGGGAGGTCTCTACAATGAGCAGTTCTTC. The V gene is TRBV5-1, the J gene TRBJ2-1; a weak D match, TRBD2 (6 bases). Trimming cost V 0 bases and J 3 bases, with 13 bases left between them. Germline V lookup: CDR1 SGHRS, CDR2 YFSETQ. The CDR3 is 16 residues long. Full variable domain (rest looked up from reference TRBV5-1 and TRBJ2-1): KAGVTQTPRYLIKTRGQQVTLSCSPISGHRSVSWYQQTPGQGLQFLFEYFSETQRNKGNFPGRFSGRQFSNSRSEMNVSTLELGDSALYLCASSLGGGGLYNEQFFGPGTRLTVL.

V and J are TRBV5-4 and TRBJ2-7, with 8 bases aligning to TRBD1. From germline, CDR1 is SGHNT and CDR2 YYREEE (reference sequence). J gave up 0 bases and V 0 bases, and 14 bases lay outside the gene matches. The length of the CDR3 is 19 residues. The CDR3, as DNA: TGTGCCAGCAGCTTGGCCCTGGACAGGGTCAGCCTAAGCTCCTACGAGCAGTACTTC. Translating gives CASSLALDRVSLSSYEQYF.

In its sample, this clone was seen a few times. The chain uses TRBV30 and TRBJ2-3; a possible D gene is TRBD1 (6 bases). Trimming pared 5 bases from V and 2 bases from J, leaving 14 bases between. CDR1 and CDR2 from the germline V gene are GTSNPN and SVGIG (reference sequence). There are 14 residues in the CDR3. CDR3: CAWGLGAHTDTQYF. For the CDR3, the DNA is TGTGCCTGGGGACTGGGGGCACACACAGATACGCAGTATTTT.

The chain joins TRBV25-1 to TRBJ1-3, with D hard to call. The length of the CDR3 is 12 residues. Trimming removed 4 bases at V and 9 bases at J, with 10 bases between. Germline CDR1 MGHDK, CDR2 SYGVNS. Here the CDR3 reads CASSASGGTIYF. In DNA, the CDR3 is TGTGCCAGCAGTGCCTCGGGCGGCACCATATATTTT.

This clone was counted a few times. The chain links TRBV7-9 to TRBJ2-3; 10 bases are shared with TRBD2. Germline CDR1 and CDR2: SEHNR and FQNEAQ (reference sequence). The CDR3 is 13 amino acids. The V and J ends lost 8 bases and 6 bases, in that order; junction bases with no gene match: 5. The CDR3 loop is CASLAGVADTQYF. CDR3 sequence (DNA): TGTGCCAGCCTAGCGGGAGTAGCGGATACGCAGTATTTT.

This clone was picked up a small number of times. The CDR3 DNA reads TGTGCCAGCAGCGTAGAGGGGCAGAAGGGTTACGAGCAGTACTTC. This sequence encodes CASSVEGQKGYEQYF. The V gene is TRBV9, the J gene TRBJ2-7, with D tentatively TRBD1 (5 bases). The germline V gene has CDR1 SGDLS and CDR2 YYNGEE. V lost 0 bases to trimming and J lost 4 bases, with 14 bases between them. The CDR3 is made up of 15 amino acids.

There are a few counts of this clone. The CDR3 DNA follows: TGCGCCAGCAGCCAAGATCTGGGGGCGCCCTACAATGAGCAGTTCTTC. This gives the protein CASSQDLGAPYNEQFF. The chain employs TRBV4-1 and TRBJ2-1; the D gene is possibly TRBD1 (6 bases). Per the germline V gene, CDR1 is MGHRA and CDR2 is YSYEKL. Trimming stripped 0 bases from V and 2 bases from J, with 11 bases between. This CDR3 spans 16 amino acids.